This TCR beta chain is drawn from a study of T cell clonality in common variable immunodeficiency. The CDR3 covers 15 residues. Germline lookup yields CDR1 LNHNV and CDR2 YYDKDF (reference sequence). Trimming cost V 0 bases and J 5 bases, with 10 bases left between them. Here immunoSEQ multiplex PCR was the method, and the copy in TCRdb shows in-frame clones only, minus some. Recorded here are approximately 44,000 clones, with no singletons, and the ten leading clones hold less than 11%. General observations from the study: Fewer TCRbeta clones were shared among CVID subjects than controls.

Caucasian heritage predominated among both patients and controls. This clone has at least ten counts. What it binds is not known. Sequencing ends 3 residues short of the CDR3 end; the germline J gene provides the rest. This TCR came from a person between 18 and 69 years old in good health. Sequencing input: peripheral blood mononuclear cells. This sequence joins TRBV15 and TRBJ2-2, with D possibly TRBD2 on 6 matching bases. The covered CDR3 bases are TGTGCCACCAGCAGAGATCGGGGGAGGACCGGGGAG. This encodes CATSRDRGRTGE. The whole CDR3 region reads CATSRDRGRTGELFF.